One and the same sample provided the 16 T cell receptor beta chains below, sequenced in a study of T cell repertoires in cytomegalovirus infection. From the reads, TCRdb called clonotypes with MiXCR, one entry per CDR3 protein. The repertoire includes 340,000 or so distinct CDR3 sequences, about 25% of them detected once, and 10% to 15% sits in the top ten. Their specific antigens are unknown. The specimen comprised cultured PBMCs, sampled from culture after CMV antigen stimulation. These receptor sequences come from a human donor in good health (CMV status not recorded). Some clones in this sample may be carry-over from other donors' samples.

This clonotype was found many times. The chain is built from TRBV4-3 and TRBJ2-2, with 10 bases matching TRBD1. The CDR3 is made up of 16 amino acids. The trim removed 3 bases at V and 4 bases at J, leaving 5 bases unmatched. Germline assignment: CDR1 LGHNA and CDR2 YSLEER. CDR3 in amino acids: CASSQIGTGATGELFF. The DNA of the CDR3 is TGCGCCAGCAGCCAGATCGGGACAGGGGCCACCGGGGAGCTGTTTTTT.

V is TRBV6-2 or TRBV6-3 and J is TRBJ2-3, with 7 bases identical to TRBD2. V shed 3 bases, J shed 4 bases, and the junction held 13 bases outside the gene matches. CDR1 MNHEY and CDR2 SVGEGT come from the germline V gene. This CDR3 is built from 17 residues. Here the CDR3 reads CASSYEIGRESPDTQYF. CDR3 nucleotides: TGTGCCAGCAGTTATGAGATTGGGCGGGAGTCCCCAGATACGCAGTATTTT.

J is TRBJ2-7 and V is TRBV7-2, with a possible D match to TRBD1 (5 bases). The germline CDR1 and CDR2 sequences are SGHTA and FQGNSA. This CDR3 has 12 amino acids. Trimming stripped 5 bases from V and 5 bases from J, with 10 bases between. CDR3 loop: CASSRTRDEQYF. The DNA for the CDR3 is TGTGCCAGCAGCCGCACCAGGGACGAGCAGTACTTC.

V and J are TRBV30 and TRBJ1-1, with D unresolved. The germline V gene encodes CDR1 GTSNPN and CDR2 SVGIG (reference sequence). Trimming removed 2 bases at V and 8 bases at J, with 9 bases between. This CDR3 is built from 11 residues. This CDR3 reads CAWSPLLEAFF. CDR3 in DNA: TGTGCCTGGAGTCCCCTTTTGGAAGCTTTCTTT. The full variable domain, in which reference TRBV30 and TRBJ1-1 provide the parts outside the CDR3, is SQTIHQWPATLVQPVGSPLSLECTVEGTSNPNLYWYRQAAGRGLQLLFYSVGIGQISSEVPQNLSASRPQDRQFILSSKKLLLSDSGFYLCAWSPLLEAFFGQGTRLTVV.

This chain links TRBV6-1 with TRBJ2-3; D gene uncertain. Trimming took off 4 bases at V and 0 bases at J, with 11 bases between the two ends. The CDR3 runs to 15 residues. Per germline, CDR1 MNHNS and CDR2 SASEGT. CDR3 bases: TGTGCCAGCAGTGGCCGGGTGGCTAGCACAGATACGCAGTATTTT. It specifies CASSGRVASTDTQYF.

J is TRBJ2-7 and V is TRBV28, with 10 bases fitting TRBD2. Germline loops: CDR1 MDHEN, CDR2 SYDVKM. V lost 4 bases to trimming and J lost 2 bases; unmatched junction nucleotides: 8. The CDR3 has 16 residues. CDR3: CASSSLWTSGPYEQYF. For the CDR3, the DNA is TGTGCCAGCAGTTCCCTTTGGACTAGCGGTCCCTACGAGCAGTACTTC.

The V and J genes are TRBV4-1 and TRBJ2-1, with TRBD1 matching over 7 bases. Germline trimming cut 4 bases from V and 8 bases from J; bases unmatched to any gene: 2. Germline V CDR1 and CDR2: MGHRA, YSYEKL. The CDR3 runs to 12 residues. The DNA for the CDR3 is TGCGCCAGCAGCCGAGACAGGGATGAGCAGTTCTTC. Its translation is CASSRDRDEQFF.

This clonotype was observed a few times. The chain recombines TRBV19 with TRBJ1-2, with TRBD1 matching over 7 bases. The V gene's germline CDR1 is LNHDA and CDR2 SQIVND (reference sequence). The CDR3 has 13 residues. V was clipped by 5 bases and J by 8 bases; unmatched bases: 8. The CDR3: CASSADRVWGYTF. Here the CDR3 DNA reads TGTGCCAGTAGTGCCGACAGGGTTTGGGGCTACACCTTC. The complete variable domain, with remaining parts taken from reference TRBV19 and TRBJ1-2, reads DGGITQSPKYLFRKEGQNVTLSCEQNLNHDAMYWYRQDPGQGLRLIYYSQIVNDFQKGDIAEGYSVSREKKESFPLTVTSAQKNPTAFYLCASSADRVWGYTFGSGTRLTVV.

This chain's CDR3 is CASTPLYTWLVETQYF. Here the CDR3 DNA reads TGTGCCAGTACCCCCCTGTATACCTGGTTGGTGGAGACCCAGTACTTC. The rearrangement joins TRBV19 to TRBJ2-5; D is uncertain. V shed 7 bases and J shed 5 bases, with 23 bases lying between them. CDR3 size: 16 residues. Germline V CDR1 and CDR2: LNHDA, SQIVND (reference sequence).

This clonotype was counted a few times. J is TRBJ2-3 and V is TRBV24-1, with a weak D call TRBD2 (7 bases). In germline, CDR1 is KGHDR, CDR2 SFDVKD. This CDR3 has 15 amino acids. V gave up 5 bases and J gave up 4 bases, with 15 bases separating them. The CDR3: CATSGGGQGPDTQYF. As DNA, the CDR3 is TGTGCCACCAGTGGGGGGGGCCAAGGACCAGATACGCAGTATTTT.

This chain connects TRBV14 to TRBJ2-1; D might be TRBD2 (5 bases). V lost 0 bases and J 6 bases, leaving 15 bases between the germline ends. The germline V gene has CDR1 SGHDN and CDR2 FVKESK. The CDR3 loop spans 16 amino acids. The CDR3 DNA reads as TGTGCCAGCAGCCAAGATTCCGGGAAGAAGTTCAATGAGCAGTTCTTC. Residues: CASSQDSGKKFNEQFF.

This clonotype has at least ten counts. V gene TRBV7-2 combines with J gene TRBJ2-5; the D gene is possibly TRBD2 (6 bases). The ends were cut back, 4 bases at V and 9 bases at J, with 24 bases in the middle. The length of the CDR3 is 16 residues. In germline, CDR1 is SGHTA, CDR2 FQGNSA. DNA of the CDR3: TGTGCCAGCAGCTCCTCTGGCGGGACCTCCCTGGGGCCCCAGTACTTC. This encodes CASSSSGGTSLGPQYF.

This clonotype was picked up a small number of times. CDR3 sequence: CASSSPSGSGETQYF. In DNA form, the CDR3 reads TGTGCCAGCAGTTCTCCTAGCGGGAGTGGGGAGACCCAGTACTTC. The V and J genes are TRBV28 and TRBJ2-5; 10 nucleotides match TRBD2. V shed 4 bases, J shed 5 bases, and the junction held 7 bases outside the gene matches. The CDR3 totals 15 residues. Germline lookup yields CDR1 MDHEN and CDR2 SYDVKM.

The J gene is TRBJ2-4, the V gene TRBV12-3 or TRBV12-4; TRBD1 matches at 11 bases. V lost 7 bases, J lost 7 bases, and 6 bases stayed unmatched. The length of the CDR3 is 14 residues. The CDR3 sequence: CASTPDRGLNIQYF. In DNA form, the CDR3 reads TGTGCCAGCACCCCGGACAGGGGGCTGAACATTCAGTACTTC.

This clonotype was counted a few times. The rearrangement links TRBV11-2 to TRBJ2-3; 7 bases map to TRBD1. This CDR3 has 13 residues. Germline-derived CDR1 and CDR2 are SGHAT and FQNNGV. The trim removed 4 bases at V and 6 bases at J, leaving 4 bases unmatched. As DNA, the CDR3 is TGTGCCAGCAGCTCTGACAGGGATGATACGCAGTATTTT. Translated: CASSSDRDDTQYF.

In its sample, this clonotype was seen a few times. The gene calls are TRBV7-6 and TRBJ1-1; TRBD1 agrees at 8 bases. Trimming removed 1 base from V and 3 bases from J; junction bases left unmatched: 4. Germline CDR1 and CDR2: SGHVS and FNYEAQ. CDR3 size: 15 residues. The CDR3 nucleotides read TGTGCCAGCAGCTTAGGCGACAGGGGACACACTGAAGCTTTCTTT. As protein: CASSLGDRGHTEAFF.